What follows describes a single T cell receptor (beta chain). Its specificity is not known. PCR was performed using 60 Vbeta and 13 Jbeta primers. The data were produced by immunoSEQ multiplex PCR, yet TCRdb's version contains in-frame clones alone and is incomplete. The sample consists of some 120,000 clones, roughly 77% of them appearing once. V lost 1 base and J lost 2, with 9 bases in between. The CDR3 is 15 amino acids. Germline CDR1 is LNHDA and CDR2 is SQIVND (reference sequence). Donors showed nominal health when sampled, although they likely had unrecorded immune exposures. This sample stems from a study of cytomegalovirus exposure and HLA in healthy donors. Whole-study findings and limits: CMV serostatus was the only recorded immune exposure for donors. On later analysis, the bulk of CMV-associated TCR beta chains appeared to be HLA-restricted. Across donors, sequencing depth was assumed by presence/absence analyses to be roughly uniform.

Sequencing used PBMCs. The V call is TRBV19, the J call TRBJ1-5; D perhaps matches TRBD1 (6 bases). The sequence came from a man aged 18 to 30 in good health and CMV-seronegative. The CDR3 loop is CASSIAAGGNQPQHF. The CDR3 region has the DNA TGTGCCAGTAGTATAGCTGCAGGGGGCAATCAGCCCCAGCATTTT.